These 8 T cell receptor beta chains came from one sample sequenced in a study of Graves' ophthalmopathy and Graves' hyperthyroidism (dated by TCRdb to the late 2010s). Sequencing took place on an Illumina HiSeq 2000. For repertoire sequencing, TCR beta CDR3 regions were amplified from RNA transcripts. The first round was an RT-PCR using HTBI primers with the Qiagen OneStep RT-PCR kit, and this first round was followed by a second-round multiplex PCR, then size selection and purification. The public reads were quality trimmed at Q25 with fastp and then assembled into clones with MiXCR by TCRdb, keeping productive beta chains. Each entry merges the rows of one CDR3 protein and shows their most common DNA and genes. The sample table shows more than 1,000,000 distinct CDR3 sequences, and less than 45% are seen once. The ten largest make up around 10% of the sample. The specimen sequenced was peripheral blood or thyroid tissue (not recorded which). These TCRs come from an adult man with Graves' hyperthyroidism.

The gene calls are TRBV7-2 and TRBJ2-7; 7 bases are a match to TRBD1. The CDR3 runs to 14 residues. Germline V CDR1 and CDR2: SGHTA, FQGNSA. J was trimmed by 3 bases and V by 4 bases; bases with no gene match: 6. The CDR3 DNA reads as TGTGCCAGCAGCTCACAGGGGATTGACTACGAGCAGTACTTC. It encodes CASSSQGIDYEQYF.

The rearrangement links TRBV7-9 to TRBJ1-2; 8 bases are shared with TRBD1. This CDR3 has 14 amino acids. The ends lost 6 bases at V and 7 bases at J; junction bases unmatched: 10. Looked up from germline, CDR1 is SEHNR and CDR2 is FQNEAQ (reference sequence). CDR3 coding DNA: TGTGCCAGCAGACAACAGACAGGGGATCGTGGCTACACCTTC. Its translation is CASRQQTGDRGYTF.

The rearrangement links TRBV12-3 or TRBV12-4 to TRBJ1-3; tentative D call: TRBD1 (6 bases). This CDR3 comprises 14 residues. The V end was cut by 2 bases, the J end by 4 bases, with 9 bases between. This CDR3 reads CASSLFGQGNTIYF. The DNA of the CDR3 is TGTGCCAGCAGTTTATTTGGACAGGGAAACACCATATATTTT.

This sequence joins TRBV12-3 or TRBV12-4 and TRBJ2-5; a weak D match, TRBD1 (6 bases). With 5 bases removed from V and 4 bases from J, the gap between germline ends came to 11 bases. The CDR3 consists of 13 residues. The DNA for the CDR3 is TGTGCCAGCAGTCACTGGGGGCTAGAGACCCAGTACTTC. Amino acids: CASSHWGLETQYF.

This clonotype occurred many times. The V gene is TRBV5-1, the J gene TRBJ2-5, with 8 positions matching TRBD1. The CDR3 spans 17 residues. J gave up 1 base and V 6 bases, and 14 bases lay outside the gene matches. CDR1 SGHRS and CDR2 YFSETQ come from the germline V gene. CDR3 sequence (DNA): TGCGCCAGCAACAAGGACAGGGCGATGAGACCCCAAGAGACCCAGTACTTC. It yields the protein CASNKDRAMRPQETQYF.

About this clonotype: An end of the junction differs from the germline gene, which may be a read error. This chain connects TRBV10-3 to TRBJ2-6, with TRBD1 matching over 10 bases. Germline V gene lookup returns CDR1 ENHRY and CDR2 SYGVKD. CDR3 length: 13 residues. The DNA of the CDR3 is TGTGCCATCAAGACCGGGACAGGGGACTATGAAGCTTTC. It codes for CAIKTGTGDYEAF.

At least ten counts were recorded for this clonotype. The genes are TRBV7-2 and TRBJ2-5; 15 positions agree with TRBD2. Germline values: CDR1 SGHTA, CDR2 FQGNSA. The CDR3 has 19 amino acids. V lost 3 bases to trimming and J lost 2 bases; unmatched junction nucleotides: 10. CDR3 sequence: CASSLSGTSGGRRQETQYF. The DNA for the CDR3 is TGTGCCAGCAGCTTGAGTGGGACTAGCGGGGGGCGGAGACAAGAGACCCAGTACTTC.

Regarding this clonotype: It may be a read error: a sequence one base away is much more abundant. This chain connects TRBV5-6 to TRBJ1-6; no clear D gene. The CDR3 is made up of 14 amino acids. The germline V gene encodes CDR1 SGHDT and CDR2 YYEEEE. Between the trimmed V and J ends, which lost 4 bases and 10 bases, there was a span of 15 bases. The CDR3 spells CASSPTFSGSPLHF. The CDR3 DNA reads TGTGCCAGCAGCCCTACTTTCAGTGGATCACCCCTCCACTTT.